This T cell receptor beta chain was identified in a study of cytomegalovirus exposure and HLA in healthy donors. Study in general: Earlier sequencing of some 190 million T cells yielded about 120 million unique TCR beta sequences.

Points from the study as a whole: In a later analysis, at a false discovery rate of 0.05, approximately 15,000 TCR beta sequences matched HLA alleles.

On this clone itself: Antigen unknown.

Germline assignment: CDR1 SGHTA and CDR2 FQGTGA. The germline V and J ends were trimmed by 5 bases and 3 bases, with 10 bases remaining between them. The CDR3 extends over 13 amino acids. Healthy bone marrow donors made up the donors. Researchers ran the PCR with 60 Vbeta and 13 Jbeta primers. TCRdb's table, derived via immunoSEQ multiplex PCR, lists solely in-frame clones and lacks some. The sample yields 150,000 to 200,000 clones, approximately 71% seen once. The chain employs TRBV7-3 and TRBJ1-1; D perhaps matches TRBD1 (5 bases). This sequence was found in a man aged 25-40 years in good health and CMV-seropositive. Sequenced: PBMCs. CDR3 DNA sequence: TGTGCCAGCAGCCTATGGGGGGACACTGAAGCTTTCTTT. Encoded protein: CASSLWGDTEAFF.